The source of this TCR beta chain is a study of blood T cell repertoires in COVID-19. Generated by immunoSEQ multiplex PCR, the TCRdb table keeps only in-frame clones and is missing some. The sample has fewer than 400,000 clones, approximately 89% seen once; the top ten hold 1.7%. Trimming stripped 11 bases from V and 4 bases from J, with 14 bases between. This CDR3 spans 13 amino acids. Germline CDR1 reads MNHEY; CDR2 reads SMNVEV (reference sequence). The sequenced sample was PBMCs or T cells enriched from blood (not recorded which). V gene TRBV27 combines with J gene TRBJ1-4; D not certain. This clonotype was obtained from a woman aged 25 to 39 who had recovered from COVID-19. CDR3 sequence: CACGELNNEKLFF. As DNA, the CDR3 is TGTGCCTGTGGGGAGCTTAATAATGAAAAACTGTTTTTT.